The 17 T cell receptor beta chains below all came from one sample that was sequenced in a study of cytomegalovirus exposure and HLA in healthy donors. The PCR had 60 Vbeta and 13 Jbeta primers. Assay used: immunoSEQ multiplex PCR; TCRdb lists only in-frame clones, some missing. Among 200,000 to 250,000 clones, around 76% were seen once, and the ten largest hold 4.5% to 6%. Sequencing was carried out using PBMCs. The source of these receptors is a middle-aged woman in good health and CMV-seropositive.

This sequence joins TRBV6-1 and TRBJ1-2; TRBD1 is a possible D gene (6 bases). V was pared by 2 bases and J by 2 bases, with 15 bases between. The CDR3 runs 16 residues. Germline V gene lookup returns CDR1 MNHNS and CDR2 SASEGT. CDR3 in DNA: TGTGCCAGCAGTGAATCGCGGACAGCCCCCAACTATGGCTACACCTTC. Amino acid sequence: CASSESRTAPNYGYTF.

The rearrangement joins TRBV9 to TRBJ2-3; TRBD2 aligns across 10 bases. Trimming cost V 4 bases and J 8 bases; bases outside gene matches: 13. Germline CDR1 and CDR2: SGDLS and YYNGEE. This CDR3 has 16 residues. The CDR3 loop reads CASSPTLLAGWVTQYF. The CDR3, as DNA: TGTGCCAGCAGCCCAACCCTACTAGCGGGGTGGGTTACGCAGTATTTT.

The chain couples TRBV10-3 to TRBJ1-2; no clear D. Trimming left V 3 bases short and J 8 bases short, with 7 bases between. The CDR3 length is 11 residues. Per the germline V gene, CDR1 is ENHRY and CDR2 is SYGVKD. In nucleotides, the CDR3 is TGTGCCATCAGTGATCTGGAGGGCTACACCTTC. This sequence encodes CAISDLEGYTF.

The chain couples TRBV12-5 to TRBJ1-1, with 8 bases aligning to TRBD1. This CDR3 comprises 15 residues. Germline V gene data show CDR1 as LGHNT and CDR2 as FRNRAP. The trim removed 0 bases at V and 2 bases at J, leaving 2 bases unmatched. The CDR3 nucleotides are TGTGCTAGTGGTTTGGTCCAGGGGGCTAACACTGAAGCTTTCTTT. It codes for CASGLVQGANTEAFF.

This clone was found a few times. J is TRBJ2-1 and V is TRBV5-1, with 7 bases fitting TRBD2. The CDR3 length is 14 residues. Trimming cost V 0 bases and J 8 bases; bases outside gene matches: 5. CDR1 and CDR2 (germline): SGHRS, YFSETQ. The CDR3 is CASSLAQGLDEQFF. DNA for the CDR3: TGCGCCAGCAGCTTGGCCCAAGGACTAGATGAGCAGTTCTTC.

The chain combines TRBV11-3 with TRBJ2-2; D is perhaps TRBD1 (6 bases). CDR3 size: 14 residues. V was trimmed by 4 bases and J by 1 base, leaving 7 bases between them. CDR1 is SGHNT and CDR2 is YENEEA in the germline V gene. CDR3: CASSWGQNTGELFF. The CDR3 DNA reads TGTGCCAGCAGCTGGGGACAGAACACCGGGGAGCTGTTTTTT.

The count of this clone is one. V and J are TRBV7-2 and TRBJ2-5; D perhaps matches TRBD1 (6 bases). CDR1 SGHTA and CDR2 FQGNSA come from the germline V gene. V lost 6 bases and J 2 bases, leaving 13 bases between the germline ends. The CDR3 loop spans 14 amino acids. The CDR3 reads CASRLTGIQETQYF. The CDR3 DNA is TGTGCCAGCAGATTAACAGGGATTCAAGAGACCCAGTACTTC.

The chain links TRBV11-3 to TRBJ1-1, with D perhaps matching TRBD1 (6 bases). The V end lost 5 bases, the J end lost 7 bases, and 11 bases lay between the germline ends. Germline V gives CDR1 SGHNT, CDR2 YENEEA. This CDR3 region has 12 residues. CDR3 protein: CASSTGNLEAFF. CDR3 coding DNA: TGTGCCAGCAGCACAGGGAATCTTGAAGCTTTCTTT.

CDR3: CASSESRRGQETQYF. CDR3 in DNA: TGCGCCAGCAGTGAGTCGAGAAGGGGGCAAGAGACCCAGTACTTC. The J gene is TRBJ2-5, the V gene TRBV10-2; D perhaps matches TRBD1 (6 bases). There are 15 residues in the CDR3. V was clipped by 0 bases and J by 2 bases, with 10 bases between them. The germline gives CDR1 WSHSY, CDR2 SAAADI.

Comments on this clone: Other DNA sequences within the sample encode an identical CDR3. The rearrangement links TRBV27 to TRBJ2-2; tentatively, D is TRBD1 (6 bases). The germline CDR1 and CDR2 sequences are MNHEY and SMNVEV (reference sequence). V lost 6 bases, J lost 1 base, and 12 bases lay in between. The CDR3 contains 15 residues. CDR3 amino acids: CASSFQTGNTGELFF. CDR3 nucleotides: TGTGCCAGCAGCTTCCAGACAGGGAACACCGGGGAGCTGTTTTTT.

The chain is built from TRBV30 and TRBJ1-2, with D unresolved. The CDR3 is 12 amino acids. Per the germline V gene, CDR1 is GTSNPN and CDR2 is SVGIG (reference sequence). Trimming removed 5 bases at V and 4 bases at J, with 11 bases between. The CDR3 DNA reads as TGTGCCTGGGGCCAAGGGAGCTATGGCTACACCTTC. It encodes CAWGQGSYGYTF.

V gene TRBV15 combines with J gene TRBJ2-7, with D perhaps matching TRBD1 (6 bases). The CDR3 loop spans 14 amino acids. V lost 0 bases and J 6 bases, leaving 12 bases between the germline ends. Germline lookup yields CDR1 LNHNV and CDR2 YYDKDF (reference sequence). CDR3 sequence reads: CATSRDQGRGEQYF. In DNA form, the CDR3 reads TGTGCCACCAGCAGAGATCAGGGCAGGGGCGAGCAGTACTTC.

V usage is TRBV18 and J usage is TRBJ1-3, with no clear D. Germline values: CDR1 KGHSH, CDR2 LQKENI. V was trimmed by 4 bases and J by 4 bases, leaving 14 bases between them. CDR3 size: 15 residues. The CDR3 sequence: CASSRPGVAGNTIYF. DNA for the CDR3: TGTGCCAGCTCACGACCCGGGGTCGCGGGAAACACCATATATTTT.

The chain has TRBV29-1 and TRBJ1-2, with a tentative D call TRBD1 (5 bases). The germline V gene encodes CDR1 SQVTM and CDR2 ANQGSEA. Trimming left V 4 bases short and J 1 base short, with 10 bases between. This CDR3 spans 13 amino acids. This chain's CDR3 is CSVVEGLNYGYTF. CDR3 nucleotides: TGCAGCGTTGTGGAGGGACTTAACTATGGCTACACCTTC.

This clone was counted only a few times. The CDR3 DNA is TGTGCCAGCAGCGTGCGGACTAGCGGGAGCTACAATGAGCAGTTCTTC. It translates to CASSVRTSGSYNEQFF. The rearrangement links TRBV9 to TRBJ2-1; 13 bases line up with TRBD2. CDR3 length: 16 amino acids. V was clipped by 2 bases and J by 3 bases; unmatched bases: 2. CDR1 and CDR2 from the germline V gene are SGDLS and YYNGEE.

The gene calls are TRBV7-9 and TRBJ1-2, with 11 positions matching TRBD1. The CDR3 runs 17 residues. The J segment lost 7 bases and the V segment lost 6 bases, leaving 16 bases of the junction unmatched. In germline, CDR1 is SEHNR, CDR2 FQNEAQ (reference sequence). The CDR3 bases are TGTGCCAGCAGTTCAGCCGGGACAGGGGGATCGCGGGGTGGCTACACCTTC. Translated: CASSSAGTGGSRGGYTF.

V gene TRBV18 combines with J gene TRBJ2-7, with D tentatively TRBD1 (5 bases). V was cut by 3 bases and J by 4 bases, with 10 bases left in between. The CDR3 totals 13 residues. Germline-derived CDR1 and CDR2 are KGHSH and LQKENI. Here the CDR3 DNA reads TGTGCCAGCTCACCGACAGCCCAATACGAGCAGTACTTC. Amino acids: CASSPTAQYEQYF.